This TCR beta chain was found in a study of CD8 T cells in ankylosing spondylitis (dated by TCRdb to 2016 to 2017). Concerning the study at large: The study profiled T cell receptor beta repertoires in healthy donors and ankylosing spondylitis patients to find disease-linked TCR variants. The full study cohort comprised some 27 ankylosing spondylitis patients and 110 or so healthy donors. Samples of peripheral blood were taken, and for ankylosing spondylitis patients, synovial fluid was collected as well.

This clonotype came up many times. Its antigen specificity is not known. The input lacks base qualities; no much larger clone sits a single base away. TCRdb names Illumina HiSeq 2500 as the instrument used. TCR beta libraries were prepared by quantitative 5'-RACE with molecular barcodes. In the source study's methods: To identify disease-linked TCR variants, a new computational method was used, one built on a probabilistic model of VDJ rearrangement. The public reads were run again by TCRdb, first through fastp at Q25 and then through MiXCR, and only productive beta chains were kept. CDR3 protein duplicates are merged, each entry listing the most common genes and DNA. For this entry, the V and J calls and clone size follow TCRdb and not the study's own pipeline. The sample yields 150,000 to 200,000 distinct CDR3 sequences; about 9.9% were counted once. Together, the top ten hold 25% to 30% of the sample.

The investigation overall reported the following: A TCR beta motif of seven or eight highly homologous amino acid variants appeared characteristic of blood from ankylosing spondylitis patients. According to the report, matched synovial fluid samples from ankylosing spondylitis patients were significantly enriched for the disease-linked clones. The disease-linked clones had a CD8+ phenotype and were found at relatively low frequencies in peripheral blood. Some motif variants had previously been reported in the synovial fluid and blood of reactive arthritis patients, which suggests shared mechanisms of disease initiation.

Its CDR3 holds 12 amino acids, cysteine through phenylalanine. The entry retains the CDR3 DNA only, 36 bases that are in frame from base 1. V is pared back by 7 bases and J by 2 bases, with 12 bases lying between the germline termini. The germline V gene sets CDR1 to SQVTM and CDR2 to ANQGSEA. The sequence is built from TRBV29-1 and TRBJ2-7, and TRBD1 may be the D gene, going by 6 matching bases. The sequence was obtained from a male donor with ankylosing spondylitis or in good health (not recorded which). Sequencing input: blood, either unsorted or a sorted T cell fraction (not recorded which). The CDR3 here reads CSGMTGTYEQYF. The sequenced DNA: TGCAGCGGTATGACAGGAACCTACGAGCAGTACTTC.